These 21 T cell receptor beta chains were all obtained from the same sample, sequenced in a study of T cell responses to AZD1222 COVID-19 vaccine. TCRdb's copy holds only in-frame clones and misses some; the assay was immunoSEQ multiplex PCR. Among 150,000 or so clones listed, about 92% were seen once. The sample was peripheral blood, taken on day 0 of AZD1222 vaccination. These receptors came from an adult in good health.

This sequence joins TRBV6-2 or TRBV6-3 and TRBJ1-5; TRBD1 is a possible D gene (6 bases). The V gene lost 0 bases and the J gene lost 4 bases, with 16 bases spanning the gap. There are 17 residues in the CDR3. Germline V lookup: CDR1 MNHEY, CDR2 SVGEGT. CDR3 in amino acids: CASSYSIFSGDNQPQHF. The CDR3 coding sequence is TGTGCCAGCAGTTACTCGATTTTTTCAGGGGATAATCAGCCCCAGCATTTT.

This clone was seen once. This chain connects TRBV7-2 to TRBJ1-5; a weak D match, TRBD1 (5 bases). The length of the CDR3 is 15 residues. V lost 9 bases, J lost 3 bases, and 18 bases lay in between. CDR1 is SGHTA, CDR2 FQGNSA, per germline. CDR3 nucleotide sequence: TGTGCCAGTAACCAGGGAGAGGGGAACAATCAGCCCCAGCATTTT. This codes for CASNQGEGNNQPQHF.

The chain uses TRBV6-5 and TRBJ2-2, with D perhaps TRBD2 (5 bases). CDR1 MNHEY and CDR2 SVGAGI come from the germline V gene. With 2 bases removed from V and 8 bases from J, the gap between germline ends came to 9 bases. The CDR3 has 13 residues. This CDR3 is CASSYGSAGELFF. The CDR3 DNA reads TGTGCCAGCAGTTACGGGAGTGCGGGGGAGCTGTTTTTT.

The rearrangement uses TRBV11-3 and TRBJ2-4, with D possibly being TRBD2 (6 bases). CDR1 is SGHNT and CDR2 is YENEEA in the germline V gene. This CDR3 has 16 amino acids. V was trimmed by 1 base and J by 3 bases, leaving 13 bases between them. In DNA, the CDR3 is TGTGCCAGCAGCTTAGGTCCCCCCGGGGGCAAAAACATTCAGTACTTC. Translating it yields CASSLGPPGGKNIQYF.

The chain joins TRBV30 to TRBJ1-5; no clear D. Trimming cost V 0 bases and J 3 bases, with 6 bases left between them. Germline V gives CDR1 GTSNPN, CDR2 SVGIG (reference sequence). CDR3 length: 13 amino acids. The CDR3 reads CAWSVHNNQPQHF. CDR3 DNA sequence: TGTGCCTGGAGTGTCCATAACAATCAGCCCCAGCATTTT.

CDR3 coding DNA: TGTGCCGTACAGGGGGACTCCTACGAGCAGTACTTC. Residues: CAVQGDSYEQYF. The chain links TRBV2 to TRBJ2-7, with TRBD1 matching 8 bases. The CDR3 runs to 12 residues. V lost 11 bases to trimming and J lost 0 bases; unmatched junction nucleotides: 3. Germline V gene data show CDR1 as SNHLY and CDR2 as FYNNEI.

Here the CDR3 reads CASGQDRGTGNTIYF. CDR3 bases: TGTGCTAGTGGGCAAGACAGGGGGACTGGAAACACCATATATTTT. The chain joins TRBV12-5 to TRBJ1-3, with 9 bases identical to TRBD1. Germline V gene data show CDR1 as LGHNT and CDR2 as FRNRAP. The V segment lost 6 bases and the J segment 2 bases; nucleotides outside the gene matches: 5. CDR3 length: 15 amino acids.

A single count supports this clone. The rearrangement uses TRBV7-6 and TRBJ1-1; D is unresolved. Trimming removed 5 bases at V and 1 base at J, with 8 bases between. Germline V gene lookup returns CDR1 SGHVS and CDR2 FNYEAQ. The CDR3 consists of 13 residues. DNA of the CDR3: TGTGCCAGCAGCGCTCGACAGAACACTGAAGCTTTCTTT. Protein product: CASSARQNTEAFF.

The chain couples TRBV14 to TRBJ2-7; weak D call: TRBD1 (5 bases). Germline V CDR1 and CDR2: SGHDN, FVKESK. This CDR3 has 13 residues. Trimming took off 4 bases at V and 3 bases at J, with 10 bases between the two ends. CDR3 protein: CASSPRQIYEQYF. In nucleotides, the CDR3 is TGTGCCAGCAGCCCTCGACAGATCTACGAGCAGTACTTC.

This clone occurred once. The V and J genes are TRBV7-9 and TRBJ1-1; D gene unclear. V lost 6 bases and J lost 3, with 5 bases in between. This CDR3 is built from 11 residues. Per the germline V gene, CDR1 is SEHNR and CDR2 is FQNEAQ (reference sequence). CDR3 bases: TGTGCCAGCAGTTTGGACACTGAAGCTTTCTTT. Translation: CASSLDTEAFF.

This chain joins TRBV7-9 and TRBJ1-2; no clear D gene. V was shortened by 1 base and J by 5 bases, with 11 bases between the two germline ends. Per the germline V gene, CDR1 is SEHNR and CDR2 is FQNEAQ (reference sequence). The CDR3 runs 14 residues. CDR3 sequence reads: CASSLGPNPYGYTF. As DNA, the CDR3 is TGTGCCAGCAGCTTAGGGCCGAACCCGTATGGCTACACCTTC.

J is TRBJ1-5 and V is TRBV5-6; 7 bases map to TRBD1. J was trimmed by 6 bases and V by 0 bases; bases with no gene match: 6. This CDR3 contains 15 residues. In germline, CDR1 is SGHDT, CDR2 YYEEEE. The CDR3 here is CASSLGGGAGQPQHF. Here the CDR3 DNA reads TGTGCCAGCAGCTTGGGAGGGGGCGCGGGTCAGCCCCAGCATTTT.

The chain couples TRBV15 to TRBJ2-1; perhaps TRBD1 as D (5 bases). Germline V gene sequence: CDR1 LNHNV, CDR2 YYDKDF (reference sequence). The germline V and J ends were trimmed by 0 bases and 9 bases, with 12 bases remaining between them. The CDR3 runs 14 residues. The CDR3 here is CATSRDFVQGEQFF. Here the CDR3 DNA reads TGTGCCACCAGCAGAGATTTCGTGCAGGGTGAGCAGTTCTTC.

The chain has TRBV9 and TRBJ1-6; no clear D gene. The CDR3 is 16 amino acids. Trimming left V 4 bases short and J 4 bases short, with 15 bases between. Germline values: CDR1 SGDLS, CDR2 YYNGEE. CDR3 DNA: TGTGCCAGCAGCCCCTGGCGGACTCCTTATAATTCACCCCTCCACTTT. Translation: CASSPWRTPYNSPLHF.

DNA for the CDR3: TGTGCCAGCAGCTGGGCTAACTACGAGCAGTACTTC. Its protein product is CASSWANYEQYF. The chain uses TRBV5-4 and TRBJ2-7; no firm D call. This CDR3 comprises 12 residues. Per the germline V gene, CDR1 is SGHNT and CDR2 is YYREEE (reference sequence). V gave up 3 bases and J gave up 3 bases, with 7 bases separating them. Supplemented by reference TRBV5-4 and TRBJ2-7, the full variable domain reads ETGVTQSPTHLIKTRGQQVTLRCSSQSGHNTVSWYQQALGQGPQFIFQYYREEENGRGNFPPRFSGLQFPNYSSELNVNALELDDSALYLCASSWANYEQYFGPGTRLTVT.

The V call is TRBV6-6, the J call TRBJ1-6; 8 nucleotides line up with TRBD1. Germline V gene data show CDR1 as MNHNY and CDR2 as SVGAGI (reference sequence). The length of the CDR3 is 15 residues. V gave up 2 bases and J gave up 7 bases; unmatched junction bases: 4. The CDR3 protein is CASSYGQGDNSPLHF. The CDR3 DNA follows: TGTGCCAGCAGTTACGGACAGGGAGACAATTCACCCCTCCACTTT.

V and J are TRBV6-1 and TRBJ1-1, with D unresolved. V gave up 2 bases and J gave up 4 bases, with 5 bases separating them. The CDR3 runs 12 residues. Germline V gene lookup returns CDR1 MNHNS and CDR2 SASEGT. CDR3 bases: TGTGCCAGCAGTGAATTCCCCACTGAAGCTTTCTTT. Translated, it gives CASSEFPTEAFF.

The chain links TRBV12-5 to TRBJ1-2, with TRBD1 matching over 9 bases. CDR1 and CDR2 (germline): LGHNT, FRNRAP. V was pared by 1 base and J by 0 bases, with 3 bases of the junction left unmatched. The CDR3 is made up of 16 amino acids. CDR3 sequence (DNA): TGTGCTAGTGGTTTGGGACAGGGGGAAGCTAACTATGGCTACACCTTC. It encodes CASGLGQGEANYGYTF.

V is TRBV9 and J is TRBJ2-5; the match to TRBD1 covers 11 bases. J lost 0 bases, V lost 0 bases, and 7 bases had no gene match. Germline loops: CDR1 SGDLS, CDR2 YYNGEE. The CDR3 covers 18 residues. The DNA of the CDR3 is TGTGCCAGCAGCGTAGCCGGAGGGACAGGGGGGCACCAAGAGACCCAGTACTTC. Its translation: CASSVAGGTGGHQETQYF.

In its sample, this clone was seen once. The chain combines TRBV7-2 with TRBJ2-3, with D maybe TRBD1 (6 bases). V shed 6 bases and J shed 1 base, with 14 bases lying between them. Looked up from germline, CDR1 is SGHTA and CDR2 is FQGNSA. This CDR3 spans 15 amino acids. The CDR3 bases are TGTGCCAGCAGAGGACAGTCTACTCGCACAGATACGCAGTATTTT. Encoded protein: CASRGQSTRTDTQYF.

V is TRBV4-2 and J is TRBJ2-3; D is ambiguous. Germline V gene data show CDR1 as LGHNA and CDR2 as YNFKEQ. The CDR3 consists of 16 residues. V lost 1 base and J lost 0, with 11 bases in between. The DNA for the CDR3 is TGTGCCAGCAGCCAAGCCGGACGGACCAGCACAGATACGCAGTATTTT. Its translation is CASSQAGRTSTDTQYF.